Listed below are T cell receptor beta chains from one sample, sequenced in a study of CD8 T cells in ankylosing spondylitis. TCRdb itself ran the 5' RACE reads through MiXCR, one entry per CDR3 protein. The profile shows about 240,000 distinct CDR3 sequences, about 10% of them singletons. Sequenced material: blood, either unsorted or a sorted T cell fraction (not recorded which). All receptors derive from a male donor with ankylosing spondylitis or in good health (not recorded which). Both conserved end residues are part of each CDR3.

V	J	CDR3
TRBV12-3/TRBV12-4	TRBJ2-7	CASSFARGYEQYF
TRBV27	TRBJ1-5	CASSSLDVTQPQHF
TRBV19	TRBJ2-1	CASSQLESYNEQFF
TRBV19	TRBJ2-1	CASTSLRKGRNEQFF
TRBV27	TRBJ2-3	CASSPRTGLVTDTQYF
TRBV29-1	TRBJ1-2	CSVAQDYGYTF
TRBV20-1	TRBJ2-1	CSASPAGTSGSSRFF
TRBV6-1	TRBJ1-5	CASSPRVLGPNQPQHF
TRBV6-1	TRBJ2-7	CASSASGLATYEQYF
TRBV5-1	TRBJ2-1	CASSSFANEQFF
TRBV14	TRBJ2-3	CASSPFGQGITDTQYF
TRBV15	TRBJ2-1	CATSRGERQRRNEQFF
TRBV7-2	TRBJ1-1	CASTPGSPGMNTEAFF
TRBV29-1	TRBJ1-1	CSSRGRGTEAFF
TRBV5-1	TRBJ1-3	CASSLEPGRNTIYF